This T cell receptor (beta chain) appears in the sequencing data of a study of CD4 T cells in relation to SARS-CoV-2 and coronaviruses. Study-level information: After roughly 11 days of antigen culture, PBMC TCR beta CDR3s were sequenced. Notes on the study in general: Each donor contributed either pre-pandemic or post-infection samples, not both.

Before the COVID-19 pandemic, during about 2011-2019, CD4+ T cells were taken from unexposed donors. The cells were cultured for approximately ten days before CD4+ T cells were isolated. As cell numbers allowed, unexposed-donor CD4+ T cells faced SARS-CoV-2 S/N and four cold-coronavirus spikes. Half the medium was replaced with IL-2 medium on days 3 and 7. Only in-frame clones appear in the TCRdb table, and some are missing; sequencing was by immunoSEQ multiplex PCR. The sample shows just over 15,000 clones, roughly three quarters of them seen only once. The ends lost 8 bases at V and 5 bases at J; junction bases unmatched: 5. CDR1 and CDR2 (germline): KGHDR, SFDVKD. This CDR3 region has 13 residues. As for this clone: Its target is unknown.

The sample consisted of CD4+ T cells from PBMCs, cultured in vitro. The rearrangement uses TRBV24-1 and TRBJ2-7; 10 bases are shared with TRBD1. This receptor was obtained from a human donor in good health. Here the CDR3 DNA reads TGTGCCACCAAAGGACAGGGGGGCAACGAGCAGTACTTC. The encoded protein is CATKGQGGNEQYF.